This T cell receptor beta chain derives from a study of early T cells in non-severe SARS-CoV-2 infection. At the level of the study: Chains were unpaired, as sequencing was done on bulk RNA from unsorted whole blood.

Unique molecular identifiers were added to individual cDNA molecules. TCRdb passed the 5' RACE reads through MiXCR, listing each CDR3 protein once. The sample has tens of thousands of distinct CDR3 sequences, 12% seen once; the top ten hold approximately 1.1%. Germline assignment: CDR1 KGHSH and CDR2 LQKENI. With V trimmed by 2 bases and J by 0 bases, 7 bases remained unmatched. The CDR3 has 17 residues. Comment on this clonotype: Its antigen is as yet unknown.

Notes on the study in general: There was a bias toward anti-spike CD8 responses in VDJdb matching, which missed private and CD4 specificities.

The chain uses TRBV18 and TRBJ1-1, with 9 bases identical to TRBD1. The specimen was whole blood, collected at baseline. The source of this sequence is an adult who was a healthcare worker with PCR-confirmed SARS-CoV-2 infection or an uninfected control (not recorded which). The donor label of this sample is uncertain. The CDR3 spells CASSPRTGVLMNTEAFF. The CDR3 bases are TGTGCCAGCTCACCAAGGACAGGGGTATTAATGAACACTGAAGCTTTCTTT.